Detailed here is one T cell receptor (beta chain). Patients of the Seattle cohort, enrolled during active infection, were followed longitudinally. The germline gives CDR1 SGHRS, CDR2 YFSETQ. This CDR3 is built from 15 residues. V lost 4 bases, J lost 7 bases, and 6 bases stayed unmatched. These data come from a study of blood T cell repertoires in COVID-19. Methods used by the authors: The assay estimated nucleated cells by amplifying reference gene primers. Profiled with immunoSEQ multiplex PCR; TCRdb holds only in-frame clones, not every one. V and J calls and clone size follow that table, whereas D and trimming were derived from the DNA. The data hold fewer than 200,000 clones, with about 83% observed a single time.

This chain connects TRBV5-1 to TRBJ2-2; 11 bases fit TRBD1. The clonotype comes from a woman of 80 years or more with COVID-19, enrolled during active disease. The sequencing input was peripheral blood. The CDR3 DNA follows: TGCGCCAGCAGCCCGTCCGGGACAGGGGGCGGGGAGCTGTTTTTT. Its protein is CASSPSGTGGGELFF.